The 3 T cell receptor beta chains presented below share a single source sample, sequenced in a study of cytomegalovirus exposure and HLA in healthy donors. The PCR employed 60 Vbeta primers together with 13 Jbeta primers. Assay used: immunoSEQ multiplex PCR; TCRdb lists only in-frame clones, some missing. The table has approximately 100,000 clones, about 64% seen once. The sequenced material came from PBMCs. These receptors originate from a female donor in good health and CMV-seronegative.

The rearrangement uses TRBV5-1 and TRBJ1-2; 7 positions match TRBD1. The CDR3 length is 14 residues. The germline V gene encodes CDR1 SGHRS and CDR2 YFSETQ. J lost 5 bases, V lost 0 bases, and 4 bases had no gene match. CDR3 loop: CASSLDGTAYGYTF. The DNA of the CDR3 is TGCGCCAGCAGCTTGGACGGGACAGCATATGGCTACACCTTC.

The CDR3 region has the DNA TGCGCCAGCAGCTTGGTCCCCCGGGCGGAGGTAGGCACTGAAGCTTTCTTT. This sequence encodes CASSLVPRAEVGTEAFF. The chain has TRBV5-1 and TRBJ1-1; no clear D gene. CDR1 is SGHRS and CDR2 is YFSETQ in the germline V gene. CDR3 length: 17 amino acids. The germline V and J ends were trimmed by 0 bases and 4 bases, with 19 bases remaining between them.

The CDR3 loop reads CASSLVNPWEGPGEQYF. The CDR3 DNA reads as TGTGCCAGCAGCTTAGTTAATCCGTGGGAGGGCCCGGGGGAGCAGTACTTC. The chain couples TRBV11-3 to TRBJ2-7; 7 nucleotides line up with TRBD2. Germline V gene lookup returns CDR1 SGHNT and CDR2 YENEEA. The CDR3 spans 17 residues. With V trimmed by 1 base and J by 7 bases, 16 bases remained unmatched.